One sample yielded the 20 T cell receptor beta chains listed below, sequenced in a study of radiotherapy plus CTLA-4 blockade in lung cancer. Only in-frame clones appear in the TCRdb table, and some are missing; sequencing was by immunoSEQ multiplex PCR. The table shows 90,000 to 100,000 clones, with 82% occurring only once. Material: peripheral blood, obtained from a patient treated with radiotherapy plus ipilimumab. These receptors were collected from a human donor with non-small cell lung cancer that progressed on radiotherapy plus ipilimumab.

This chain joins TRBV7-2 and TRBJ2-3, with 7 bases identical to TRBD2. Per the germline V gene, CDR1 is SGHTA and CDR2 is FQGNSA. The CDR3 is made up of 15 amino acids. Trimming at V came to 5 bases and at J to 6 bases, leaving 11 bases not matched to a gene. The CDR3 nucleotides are TGTGCCAGCAGCCTACCGGGACTAAGTTCTGATACGCAGTATTTT. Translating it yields CASSLPGLSSDTQYF. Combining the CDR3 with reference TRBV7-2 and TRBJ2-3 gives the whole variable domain GAGVSQSPSNKVTEKGKDVELRCDPISGHTALYWYRQSLGQGLEFLIYFQGNSAPDKSGLPSDRFSAERTGGSVSTLTIQRTQQEDSAVYLCASSLPGLSSDTQYFGPGTRLTVL.

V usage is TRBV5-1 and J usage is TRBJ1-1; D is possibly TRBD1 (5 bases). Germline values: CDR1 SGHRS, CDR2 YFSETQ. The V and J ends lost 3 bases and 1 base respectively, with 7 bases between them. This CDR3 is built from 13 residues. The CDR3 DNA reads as TGCGCCAGCAGCTCGACAGCGAACACTGAAGCTTTCTTT. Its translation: CASSSTANTEAFF.

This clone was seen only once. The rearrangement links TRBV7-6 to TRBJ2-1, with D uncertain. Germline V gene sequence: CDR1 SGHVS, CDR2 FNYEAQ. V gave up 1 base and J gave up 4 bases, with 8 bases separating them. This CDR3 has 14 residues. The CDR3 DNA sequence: TGTGCCAGCAGCTTAGTCGAAGGGTACAATGAGCAGTTCTTC. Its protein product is CASSLVEGYNEQFF.

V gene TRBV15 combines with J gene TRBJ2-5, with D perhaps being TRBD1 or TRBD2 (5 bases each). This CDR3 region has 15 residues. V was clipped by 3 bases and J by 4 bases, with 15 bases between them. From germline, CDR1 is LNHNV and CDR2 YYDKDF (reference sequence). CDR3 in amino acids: CATSRASRGVETQYF. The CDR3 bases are TGTGCCACCAGCAGGGCCTCGAGGGGAGTAGAGACCCAGTACTTC.

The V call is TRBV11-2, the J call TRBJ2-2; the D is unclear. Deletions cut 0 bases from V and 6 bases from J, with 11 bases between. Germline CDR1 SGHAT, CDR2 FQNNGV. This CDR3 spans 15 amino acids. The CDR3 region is CASSLDKATAGELFF. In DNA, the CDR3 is TGTGCCAGCAGCTTAGATAAAGCGACCGCCGGGGAGCTGTTTTTT.

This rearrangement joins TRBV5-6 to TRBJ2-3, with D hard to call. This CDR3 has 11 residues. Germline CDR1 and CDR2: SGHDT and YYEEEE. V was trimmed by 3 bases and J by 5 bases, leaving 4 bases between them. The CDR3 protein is CASSYLDTQYF. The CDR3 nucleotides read TGTGCCAGCAGCTATCTAGATACGCAGTATTTT.

The CDR3 nucleotides read TGTGCCAGTACAGACAGGGCGGGAGAGACCCAGTACTTC. It codes for CASTDRAGETQYF. V and J are TRBV19 and TRBJ2-5; 7 bases match TRBD1. This CDR3 is built from 13 residues. V lost 7 bases and J lost 4; bases outside the gene matches: 6. The germline gives CDR1 LNHDA, CDR2 SQIVND (reference sequence).

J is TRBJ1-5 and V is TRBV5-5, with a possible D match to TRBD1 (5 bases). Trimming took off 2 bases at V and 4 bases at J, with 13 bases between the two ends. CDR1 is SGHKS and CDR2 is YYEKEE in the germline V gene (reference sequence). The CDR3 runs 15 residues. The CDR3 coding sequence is TGTGCCAGCAGCTTTGGGGCTATGTCGAATCAGCCCCAGCATTTT. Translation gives CASSFGAMSNQPQHF. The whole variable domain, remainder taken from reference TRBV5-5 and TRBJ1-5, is DAGVTQSPTHLIKTRGQQVTLRCSPISGHKSVSWYQQVLGQGPQFIFQYYEKEERGRGNFPDRFSARQFPNYSSELNVNALLLGDSALYLCASSFGAMSNQPQHFGDGTRLSIL.

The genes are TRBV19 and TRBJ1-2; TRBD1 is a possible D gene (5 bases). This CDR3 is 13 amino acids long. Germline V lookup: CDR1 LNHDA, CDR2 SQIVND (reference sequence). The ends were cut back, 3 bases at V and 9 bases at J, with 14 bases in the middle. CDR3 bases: TGTGCCAGTAGTATCCTCCAGGGTCGGAGCTACACCTTC. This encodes CASSILQGRSYTF.

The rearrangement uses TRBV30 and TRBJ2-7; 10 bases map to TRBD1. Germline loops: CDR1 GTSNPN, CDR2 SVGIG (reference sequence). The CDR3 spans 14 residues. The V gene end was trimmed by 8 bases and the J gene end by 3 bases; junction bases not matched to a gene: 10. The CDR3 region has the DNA TGTGCCCTGGAGGTAGGGACAGGGGTCTACGAGCAGTACTTC. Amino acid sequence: CALEVGTGVYEQYF.

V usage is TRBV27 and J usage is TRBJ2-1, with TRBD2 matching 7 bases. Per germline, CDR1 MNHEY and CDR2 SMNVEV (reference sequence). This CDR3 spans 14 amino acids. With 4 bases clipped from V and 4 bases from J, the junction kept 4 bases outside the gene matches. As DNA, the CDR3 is TGTGCCAGCAGTTGGGGGGGAGGTTACAATGAGCAGTTCTTC. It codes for CASSWGGGYNEQFF.

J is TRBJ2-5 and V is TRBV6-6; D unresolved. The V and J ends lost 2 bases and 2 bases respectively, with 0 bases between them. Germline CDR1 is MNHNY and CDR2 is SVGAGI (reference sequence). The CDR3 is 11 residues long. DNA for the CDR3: TGTGCCAGCAGTTACCAAGAGACCCAGTACTTC. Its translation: CASSYQETQYF.

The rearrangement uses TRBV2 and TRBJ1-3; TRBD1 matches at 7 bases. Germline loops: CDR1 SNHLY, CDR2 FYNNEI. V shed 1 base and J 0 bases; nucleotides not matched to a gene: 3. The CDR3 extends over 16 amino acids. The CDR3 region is CASSEGTGISGNTIYF. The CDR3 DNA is TGTGCCAGCAGTGAAGGGACAGGAATCTCTGGAAACACCATATATTTT.

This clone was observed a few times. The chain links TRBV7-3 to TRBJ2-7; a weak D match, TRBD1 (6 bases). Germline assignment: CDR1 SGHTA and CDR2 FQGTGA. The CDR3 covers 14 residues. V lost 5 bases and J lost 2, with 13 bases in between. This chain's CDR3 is CASSTRDKPYEQYV. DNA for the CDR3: TGTGCCAGCAGCACCCGGGACAAACCCTACGAGCAGTACGTC.

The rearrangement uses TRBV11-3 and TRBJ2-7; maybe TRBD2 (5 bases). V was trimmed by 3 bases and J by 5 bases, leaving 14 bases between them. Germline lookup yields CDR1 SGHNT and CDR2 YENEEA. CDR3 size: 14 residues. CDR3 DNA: TGTGCCAGCAGCTTGAAGCGGCACTGGGACGAGCAGTACGTC. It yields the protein CASSLKRHWDEQYV.

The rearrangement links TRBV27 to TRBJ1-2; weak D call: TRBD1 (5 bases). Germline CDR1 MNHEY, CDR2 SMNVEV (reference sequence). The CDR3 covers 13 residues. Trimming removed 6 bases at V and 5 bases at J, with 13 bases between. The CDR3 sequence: CASSHQGWYGYTF. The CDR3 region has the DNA TGTGCCAGCAGCCACCAGGGTTGGTATGGCTACACCTTC.

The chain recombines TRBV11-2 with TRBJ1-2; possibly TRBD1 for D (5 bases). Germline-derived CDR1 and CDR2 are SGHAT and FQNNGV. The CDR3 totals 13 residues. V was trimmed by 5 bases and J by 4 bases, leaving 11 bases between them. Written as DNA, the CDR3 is TGTGCCAGCAGCGTAGGCCAGGGCTATGGCTACACCTTC. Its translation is CASSVGQGYGYTF.

The CDR3 DNA reads as TGTGCCAGCAGCACAGGAGTCCTCTCCTACGAGCAGTACGTC. Translating it yields CASSTGVLSYEQYV. V usage is TRBV28 and J usage is TRBJ2-7; D is perhaps TRBD1 (5 bases). Trimming left V 6 bases short and J 0 bases short, with 12 bases between. CDR1 is MDHEN and CDR2 is SYDVKM in the germline V gene. This CDR3 spans 14 amino acids.

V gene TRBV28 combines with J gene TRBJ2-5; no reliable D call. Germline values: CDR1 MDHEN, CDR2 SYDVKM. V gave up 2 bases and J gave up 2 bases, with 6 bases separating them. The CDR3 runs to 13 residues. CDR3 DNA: TGTGCCAGCAGTTTAAACGTGCAAGAGACCCAGTACTTC. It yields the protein CASSLNVQETQYF.

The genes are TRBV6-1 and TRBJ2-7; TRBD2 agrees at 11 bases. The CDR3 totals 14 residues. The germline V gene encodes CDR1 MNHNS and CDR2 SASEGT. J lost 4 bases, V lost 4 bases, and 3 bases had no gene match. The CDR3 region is CASSVSGGVYEQYV. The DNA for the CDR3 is TGTGCCAGCAGTGTTAGCGGGGGGGTGTACGAGCAGTACGTC.